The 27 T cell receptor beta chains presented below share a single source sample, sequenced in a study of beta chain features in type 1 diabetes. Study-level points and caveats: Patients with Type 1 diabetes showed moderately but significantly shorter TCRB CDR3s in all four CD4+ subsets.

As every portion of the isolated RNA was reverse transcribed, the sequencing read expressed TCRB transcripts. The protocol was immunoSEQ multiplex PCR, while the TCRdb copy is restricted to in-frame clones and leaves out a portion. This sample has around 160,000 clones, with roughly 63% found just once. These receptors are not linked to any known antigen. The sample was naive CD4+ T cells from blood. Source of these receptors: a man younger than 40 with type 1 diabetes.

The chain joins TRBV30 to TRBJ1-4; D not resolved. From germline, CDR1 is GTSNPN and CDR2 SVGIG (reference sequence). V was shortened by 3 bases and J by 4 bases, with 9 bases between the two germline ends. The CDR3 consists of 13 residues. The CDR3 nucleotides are TGTGCCTGGAGCACCGTTGGTAATGAAAAACTGTTTTTT. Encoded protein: CAWSTVGNEKLFF. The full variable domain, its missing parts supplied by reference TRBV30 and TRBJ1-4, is SQTIHQWPATLVQPVGSPLSLECTVEGTSNPNLYWYRQAAGRGLQLLFYSVGIGQISSEVPQNLSASRPQDRQFILSSKKLLLSDSGFYLCAWSTVGNEKLFFGSGTQLSVL.

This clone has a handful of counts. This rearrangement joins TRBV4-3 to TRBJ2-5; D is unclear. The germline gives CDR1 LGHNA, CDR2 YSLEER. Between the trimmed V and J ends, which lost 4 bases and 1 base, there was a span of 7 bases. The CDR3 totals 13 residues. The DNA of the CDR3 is TGCGCCAGCAGCCCCGAGCTCCAAGAGACCCAGTACTTC. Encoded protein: CASSPELQETQYF.

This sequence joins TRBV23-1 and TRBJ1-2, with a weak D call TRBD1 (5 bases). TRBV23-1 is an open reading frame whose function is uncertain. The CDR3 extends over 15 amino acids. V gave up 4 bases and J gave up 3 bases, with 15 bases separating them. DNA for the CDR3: TGCGCCAGCAGTCCTACGCACAGGCCCGACTATGGCTACACCTTC. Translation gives CASSPTHRPDYGYTF.

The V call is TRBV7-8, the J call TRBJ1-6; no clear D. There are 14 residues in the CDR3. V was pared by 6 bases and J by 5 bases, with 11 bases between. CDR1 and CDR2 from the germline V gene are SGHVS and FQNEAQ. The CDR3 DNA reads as TGTGCCAGCAGGCACGACTGGGATAATTCACCCCTCCACTTT. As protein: CASRHDWDNSPLHF.

CDR3 protein: CASSGGQGWANVLTF. CDR3 nucleotides: TGTGCCAGCAGCGGGGGACAGGGATGGGCCAACGTCCTGACTTTC. The chain is built from TRBV9 and TRBJ2-6; 9 nucleotides align to TRBD1. Germline CDR1 SGDLS, CDR2 YYNGEE. The ends lost 3 bases at V and 5 bases at J; junction bases unmatched: 3. This CDR3 is built from 15 residues.

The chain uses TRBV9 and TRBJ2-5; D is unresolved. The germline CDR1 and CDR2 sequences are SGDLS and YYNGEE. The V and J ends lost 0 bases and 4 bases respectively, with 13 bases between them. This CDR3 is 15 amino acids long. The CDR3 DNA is TGTGCCAGCAGCGTAGAGCCACGACGCGGAGAGACCCAGTACTTC. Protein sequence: CASSVEPRRGETQYF.

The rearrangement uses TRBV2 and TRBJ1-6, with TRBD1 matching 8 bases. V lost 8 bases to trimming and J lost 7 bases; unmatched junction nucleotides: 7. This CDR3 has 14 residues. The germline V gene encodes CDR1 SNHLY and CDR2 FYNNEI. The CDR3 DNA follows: TGTGCCAGCCCCCAGGGGGCCCAGAATTCACCCCTCCACTTT. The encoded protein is CASPQGAQNSPLHF.

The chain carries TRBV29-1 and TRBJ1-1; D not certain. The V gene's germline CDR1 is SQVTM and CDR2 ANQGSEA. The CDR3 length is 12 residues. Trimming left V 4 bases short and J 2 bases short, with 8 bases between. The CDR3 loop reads CSVGQPNTEAFF. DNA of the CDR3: TGCAGCGTTGGGCAACCTAACACTGAAGCTTTCTTT.

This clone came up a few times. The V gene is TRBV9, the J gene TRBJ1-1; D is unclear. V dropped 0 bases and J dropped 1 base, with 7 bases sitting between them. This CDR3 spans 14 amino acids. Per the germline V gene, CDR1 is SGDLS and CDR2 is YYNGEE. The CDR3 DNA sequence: TGTGCCAGCAGCGTAGCTTTACAGAACACTGAAGCTTTCTTT. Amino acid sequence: CASSVALQNTEAFF.

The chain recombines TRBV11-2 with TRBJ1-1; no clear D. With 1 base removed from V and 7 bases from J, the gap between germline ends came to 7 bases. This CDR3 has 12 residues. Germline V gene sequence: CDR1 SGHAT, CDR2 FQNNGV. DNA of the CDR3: TGTGCCAGCAGCTTAGCGAGGCTTGAAGCTTTCTTT. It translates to CASSLARLEAFF.

Here the CDR3 DNA reads TGTGCCAGCACCCCCTACGAGCAGTACTTC. This sequence encodes CASTPYEQYF. The J gene is TRBJ2-7, the V gene TRBV9; the D is unclear. Germline V CDR1 and CDR2: SGDLS, YYNGEE. This CDR3 is built from 10 residues. The V and J ends lost 6 bases and 2 bases respectively, with 3 bases between them.

CDR3 residues: CASSQDVGFLKGADTQYF. CDR3 coding DNA: TGCGCCAGCAGCCAAGATGTGGGCTTCCTAAAGGGCGCAGATACGCAGTATTTT. V usage is TRBV4-3 and J usage is TRBJ2-3; no definite D call. Germline-derived CDR1 and CDR2 are LGHNA and YSLEER. The CDR3 contains 18 residues. Trimming left V 0 bases short and J 4 bases short, with 20 bases between.

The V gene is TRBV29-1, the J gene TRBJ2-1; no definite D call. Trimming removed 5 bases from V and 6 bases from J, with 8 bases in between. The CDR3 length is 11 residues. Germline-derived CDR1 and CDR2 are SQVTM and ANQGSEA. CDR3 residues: CSVRAFNEQFF. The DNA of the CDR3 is TGCAGCGTTAGGGCCTTCAATGAGCAGTTCTTC.

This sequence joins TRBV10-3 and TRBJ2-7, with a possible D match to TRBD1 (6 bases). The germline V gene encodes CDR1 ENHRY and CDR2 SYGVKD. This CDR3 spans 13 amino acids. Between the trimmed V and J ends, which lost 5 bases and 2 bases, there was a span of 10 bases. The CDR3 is CAISRTATYEQYF. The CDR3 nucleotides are TGTGCCATCAGTCGGACAGCGACCTACGAGCAGTACTTC.

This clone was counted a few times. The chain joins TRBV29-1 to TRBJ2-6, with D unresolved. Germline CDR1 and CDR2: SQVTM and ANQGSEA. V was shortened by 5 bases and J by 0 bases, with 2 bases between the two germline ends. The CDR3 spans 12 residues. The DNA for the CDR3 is TGCAGCGTTTACTCTGGGGCCAACGTCCTGACTTTC. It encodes CSVYSGANVLTF. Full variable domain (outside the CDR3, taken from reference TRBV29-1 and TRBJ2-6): SAVISQKPSRDICQRGTSLTIQCQVDSQVTMMFWYRQQPGQSLTLIATANQGSEATYESGFVIDKFPISRPNLTFSTLTVSNMSPEDSSIYLCSVYSGANVLTFGAGSRLTVL.

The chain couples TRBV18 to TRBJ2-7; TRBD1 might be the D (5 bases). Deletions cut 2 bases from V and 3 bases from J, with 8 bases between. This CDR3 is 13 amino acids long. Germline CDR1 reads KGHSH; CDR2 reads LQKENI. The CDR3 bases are TGTGCCAGCTCACCAGGTAGGGGCTACGAGCAGTACTTC. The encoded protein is CASSPGRGYEQYF.

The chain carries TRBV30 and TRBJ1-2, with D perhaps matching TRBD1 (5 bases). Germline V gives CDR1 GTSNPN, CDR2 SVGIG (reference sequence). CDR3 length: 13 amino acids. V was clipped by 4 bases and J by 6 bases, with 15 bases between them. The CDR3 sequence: CAWTRSGINGYTF. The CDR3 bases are TGTGCCTGGACCAGGTCAGGGATAAATGGCTACACCTTC.

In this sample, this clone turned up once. The CDR3 DNA reads TGTGCCAGCAGCCCGACTAGCCTAGAGACCCAGTACTTC. Its translation: CASSPTSLETQYF. The J gene is TRBJ2-5, the V gene TRBV7-2; 7 bases agree with TRBD2. Germline lookup yields CDR1 SGHTA and CDR2 FQGNSA. The CDR3 is made up of 13 amino acids. The J segment lost 4 bases and the V segment lost 5 bases, leaving 4 bases of the junction unmatched. Full variable domain (outside the CDR3, taken from reference TRBV7-2 and TRBJ2-5): GAGVSQSPSNKVTEKGKDVELRCDPISGHTALYWYRQSLGQGLEFLIYFQGNSAPDKSGLPSDRFSAERTGGSVSTLTIQRTQQEDSAVYLCASSPTSLETQYFGPGTRLLVL.

The CDR3 DNA sequence: TGTGCCAGCAGTCCCCCCGGGACAGGGAGGGCAGATACGCAGTATTTT. It yields the protein CASSPPGTGRADTQYF. The chain employs TRBV28 and TRBJ2-3, with 9 bases aligning to TRBD1. V shed 5 bases and J 4 bases; nucleotides not matched to a gene: 10. Germline V gene data show CDR1 as MDHEN and CDR2 as SYDVKM. CDR3 length equals 16 residues. The full variable domain, in which reference TRBV28 and TRBJ2-3 provide the parts outside the CDR3, is DVKVTQSSRYLVKRTGEKVFLECVQDMDHENMFWYRQDPGLGLRLIYFSYDVKMKEKGDIPEGYSVSREKKERFSLILESASTNQTSMYLCASSPPGTGRADTQYFGPGTRLTVL.

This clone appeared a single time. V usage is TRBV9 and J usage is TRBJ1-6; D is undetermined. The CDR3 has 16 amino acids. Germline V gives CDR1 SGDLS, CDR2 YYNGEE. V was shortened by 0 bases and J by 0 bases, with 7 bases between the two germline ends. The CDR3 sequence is CASSVDEGSYNSPLHF. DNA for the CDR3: TGTGCCAGCAGCGTAGATGAGGGCTCCTATAATTCACCCCTCCACTTT.

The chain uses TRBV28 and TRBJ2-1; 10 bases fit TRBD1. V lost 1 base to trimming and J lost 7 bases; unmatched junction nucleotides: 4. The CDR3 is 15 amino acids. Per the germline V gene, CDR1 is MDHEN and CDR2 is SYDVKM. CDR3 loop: CASSLSGQGWNEQFF. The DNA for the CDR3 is TGTGCCAGCAGTTTATCGGGACAGGGGTGGAATGAGCAGTTCTTC.

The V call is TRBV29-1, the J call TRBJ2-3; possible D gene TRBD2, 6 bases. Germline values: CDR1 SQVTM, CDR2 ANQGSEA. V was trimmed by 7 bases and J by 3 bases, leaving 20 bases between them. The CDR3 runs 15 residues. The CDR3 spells CSASGGESRTDTQYF. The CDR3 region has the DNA TGCAGCGCATCCGGAGGGGAGTCAAGGACAGATACGCAGTATTTT.

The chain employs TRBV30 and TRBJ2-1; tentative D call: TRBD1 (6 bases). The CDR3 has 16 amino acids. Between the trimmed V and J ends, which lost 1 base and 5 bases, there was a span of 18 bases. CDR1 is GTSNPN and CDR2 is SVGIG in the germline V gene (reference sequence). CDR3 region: CAWSGGHRVRNNEQFF. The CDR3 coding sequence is TGTGCCTGGAGTGGCGGACACAGGGTACGGAACAATGAGCAGTTCTTC.

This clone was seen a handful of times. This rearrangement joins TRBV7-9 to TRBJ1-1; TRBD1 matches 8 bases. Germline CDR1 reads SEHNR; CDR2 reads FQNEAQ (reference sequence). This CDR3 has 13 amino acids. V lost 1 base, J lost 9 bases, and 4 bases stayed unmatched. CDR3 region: CASSLGQGAKAFF. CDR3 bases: TGTGCCAGCAGCTTAGGGCAGGGGGCCAAAGCTTTCTTT. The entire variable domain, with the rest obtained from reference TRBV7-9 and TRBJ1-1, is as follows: DTGVSQNPRHKITKRGQNVTFRCDPISEHNRLYWYRQTLGQGPEFLTYFQNEAQLEKSRLLSDRFSAERPKGSFSTLEIQRTEQGDSAMYLCASSLGQGAKAFFGQGTRLTVV.

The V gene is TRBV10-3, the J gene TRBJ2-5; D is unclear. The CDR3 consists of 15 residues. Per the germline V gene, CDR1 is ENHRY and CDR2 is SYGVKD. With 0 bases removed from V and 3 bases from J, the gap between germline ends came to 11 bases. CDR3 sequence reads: CAISESSGQKETQYF. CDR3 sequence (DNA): TGTGCCATCAGTGAGTCCTCCGGGCAGAAAGAGACCCAGTACTTC.

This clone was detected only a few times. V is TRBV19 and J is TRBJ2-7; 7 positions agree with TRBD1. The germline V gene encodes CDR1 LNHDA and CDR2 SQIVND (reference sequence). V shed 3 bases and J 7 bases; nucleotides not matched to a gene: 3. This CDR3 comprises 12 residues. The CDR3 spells CASSMRQGEQYF. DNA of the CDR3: TGTGCCAGTAGTATGCGACAGGGAGAGCAGTACTTC.

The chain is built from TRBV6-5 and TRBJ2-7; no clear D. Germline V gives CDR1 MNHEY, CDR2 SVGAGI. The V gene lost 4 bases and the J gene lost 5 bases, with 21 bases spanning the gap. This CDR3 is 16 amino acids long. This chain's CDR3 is CASSFSGLTADHEQYF. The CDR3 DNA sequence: TGTGCCAGCAGTTTCTCCGGGCTCACGGCTGACCACGAGCAGTACTTC.